These 9 T cell receptor beta chains share one sample of origin, sequenced in a study of blood T cell repertoires in COVID-19. Sequencing used immunoSEQ multiplex PCR; TCRdb keeps in-frame clones, though not all of them. The table includes around 20,000 clones, roughly 89% detected once. Sequencing was done on a sample of peripheral blood. These receptors were collected from a human donor in a cohort sampled during active COVID-19. The donor label of this sample is uncertain.

This clone was recorded once. The V call is TRBV21-1, the J call TRBJ1-1; the D segment call TRBD1 is taken from the table without a DNA check. TRBV21-1 is a pseudogene segment. This CDR3 has 15 amino acids. CDR3 bases: TGTGCCAGCAGCAAACCGGACAGGGAGGTTACTGAAGCTTTCTTT. Amino acid sequence: CASSKPDREVTEAFF.

The rearrangement uses TRBV5-6 and TRBJ1-3; D not resolved. V shed 5 bases and J shed 8 bases, with 17 bases lying between them. Per the germline V gene, CDR1 is SGHDT and CDR2 is YYEEEE. This CDR3 region has 14 residues. In DNA form, the CDR3 reads TGTGCCAGCAGAACGAGCGGGGATGGGGACACCATATATTTT. Amino acid sequence: CASRTSGDGDTIYF.

This clone was recorded only once. CDR3 DNA: TGTGCCTGGAGCGGATTGGGACTAGCGAAGCAGTTCTTC. This codes for CAWSGLGLAKQFF. The V gene is TRBV30, the J gene TRBJ2-1; 10 nucleotides match TRBD2. The ends lost 3 bases at V and 11 bases at J; junction bases unmatched: 7. In germline, CDR1 is GTSNPN, CDR2 SVGIG (reference sequence). The CDR3 totals 13 residues. Drawing the rest from reference TRBV30 and TRBJ2-1, the complete variable domain is SQTIHQWPATLVQPVGSPLSLECTVEGTSNPNLYWYRQAAGRGLQLLFYSVGIGQISSEVPQNLSASRPQDRQFILSSKKLLLSDSGFYLCAWSGLGLAKQFFGPGTRLTVL.

This clone has a handful of counts. The chain recombines TRBV28 with TRBJ1-5, with D uncertain. Deletions cut 2 bases from V and 6 bases from J, with 8 bases between. CDR1 and CDR2 from the germline V gene are MDHEN and SYDVKM. The length of the CDR3 is 13 residues. Here the CDR3 DNA reads TGTGCCAGCAGTTTACAGTGGGCTCAGCCCCAGCATTTT. This encodes CASSLQWAQPQHF. Full variable domain (outside the CDR3, taken from reference TRBV28 and TRBJ1-5): DVKVTQSSRYLVKRTGEKVFLECVQDMDHENMFWYRQDPGLGLRLIYFSYDVKMKEKGDIPEGYSVSREKKERFSLILESASTNQTSMYLCASSLQWAQPQHFGDGTRLSIL.

The CDR3 DNA reads TGTGCCAGCAGCCTTAGCGGGGCCTCCTACGAGCAGTACTTC. It codes for CASSLSGASYEQYF. V usage is TRBV4-2 and J usage is TRBJ2-7; TRBD2 agrees at 8 bases. Germline trimming cut 4 bases from V and 0 bases from J; bases unmatched to any gene: 2. This CDR3 is built from 14 residues. In germline, CDR1 is LGHNA, CDR2 YNFKEQ.

This chain joins TRBV11-2 and TRBJ1-1, with TRBD1 matching 8 bases. There are 14 residues in the CDR3. The ends lost 7 bases at V and 1 base at J; junction bases unmatched: 5. The germline V gene has CDR1 SGHAT and CDR2 FQNNGV. CDR3 in DNA: TGTGCCAGCAAAAAGGACAGGGAGAACACTGAAGCTTTCTTT. Its translation: CASKKDRENTEAFF.

For the CDR3, the DNA is TGTGCCAGCACGGTCGGGAGAGGGATTTTGGAGACCCAGTACTTC. It specifies CASTVGRGILETQYF. The J gene is TRBJ2-5, the V gene TRBV2; a weak D match, TRBD2 (6 bases). Trimming stripped 7 bases from V and 5 bases from J, with 20 bases between. The length of the CDR3 is 15 residues. Germline values: CDR1 SNHLY, CDR2 FYNNEI. Variable domain in full (rest from reference TRBV2 and TRBJ2-5): EPEVTQTPSHQVTQMGQEVILRCVPISNHLYFYWYRQILGQKVEFLVSFYNNEISEKSEIFDDQFSVERPDGSNFTLKIRSTKLEDSAMYFCASTVGRGILETQYFGPGTRLLVL.

The V gene is TRBV6-5, the J gene TRBJ2-1, with TRBD2 as a possible D gene (6 bases). CDR3 length equals 15 residues. The germline V and J ends were trimmed by 6 bases and 2 bases, with 14 bases remaining between them. CDR1 and CDR2 (germline): MNHEY, SVGAGI. DNA of the CDR3: TGTGCCAGCAGCACGGGACTGGAGACCTACAATGAGCAGTTCTTC. As protein: CASSTGLETYNEQFF.

The rearrangement joins TRBV10-3 to TRBJ1-2; weak D call: TRBD1 (6 bases). This CDR3 contains 13 residues. CDR1 is ENHRY, CDR2 SYGVKD, per germline. The V end lost 4 bases, the J end lost 6 bases, and 12 bases lay between the germline ends. CDR3 sequence reads: CAISGSAGDGYTF. CDR3 DNA: TGTGCCATCAGTGGGTCGGCAGGGGATGGCTACACCTTC.